The clone carrying this TCR beta chain was detected once. The antigen is not known. This sample was included in a study of glioma-infiltrating T cells after dendritic cell vaccination. Study details: Monocyte-derived dendritic cells, cultured approximately seven days with IL-4 and GM-CSF, were pulsed with autologous tumor lysate. Regarding the study as a whole: No direct clonality-survival link was found; a diverse polyclonal response may matter.

The time point: after dendritic cell vaccination, including at tumor progression/relapse. Selection required adequate fresh-frozen tumor tissue plus more than two years' survival data. V trimming: 2 bases; J trimming: 6 bases; junction bases outside the gene matches: 14. The germline CDR1 and CDR2 sequences are SGHNT and YYREEE (reference sequence). The CDR3 loop spans 19 amino acids. Input was approximately 2.1 ug genomic DNA, or all available if less. Repertoires were generated with immunoSEQ multiplex PCR, while TCRdb's copy carries only in-frame clones and drops some. The sample contains 90,000 to 140,000 clones, nearly 90% of which appear only once.

The sequenced sample was blood, obtained after dendritic cell vaccination. This rearrangement joins TRBV5-4 to TRBJ2-1; 13 positions agree with TRBD2. The receptor was isolated from a human donor with glioblastoma. This chain's CDR3 is CASSLGGTSGTAGGNEQFF. The CDR3 DNA follows: TGTGCCAGCAGCTTAGGCGGGACTAGCGGGACTGCCGGGGGCAATGAGCAGTTCTTC.